This TCR beta chain was retrieved from a study of blood T cell repertoires in COVID-19 (dated by TCRdb to between 2020 and 2021). Turning to the overall study: Samples covering the acute and convalescent phases of COVID-19 were provided by collaborators in the United States, Italy and Spain. The prospective study material was composed of cDNA or gDNA derived from T cells, B-cell-depleted T cells, or PBMCs. Deeply sampled blood TCRbeta repertoires from subjects exposed to, actively infected with, or recovered from COVID-19 were included in the dataset. The repertoires were released in a freely available public database intended as a resource for research on the immune response to SARS-CoV-2. Samples were obtained from the ongoing ImmuneRACE study (first 160 participants) and from some 1,300 subjects provided by 6 global collaborators. A de-identified subject ID, COVID-19 status, age in years and sex were almost always included in the sample metadata. HLA class I and class II types, where available, came from metadata supplied by the sample provider rather than from assay-based typing. Overall study results and their limits: The amount of clinical and demographic metadata varied by source and participant and was provided uncurated.

TCRbeta CDR3 regions were amplified from genomic DNA using the immunoSEQ Assay, a bias-controlled multiplex PCR. From the authors' description of their analysis: Nucleated cell counts per sample were estimated from amplification of reference gene primers within the assay. To quantify the absolute abundance of each unique TCRbeta CDR3 rearrangement, sequence reads were collapsed and filtered. For each sample, productive Simpson clonality was calculated as the square root of Simpson's diversity index across productive rearrangements. In TCRdb, the immuneACCESS table is reduced to in-frame sequences with V and J assigned. These tables do not hold every clone; where another copy was compared, an unresolved V gene accounts for under half, and the others remain unexplained. V and J calls and clone size come straight from that table; D and trimming were deduced from the DNA. The sample table lists about 160,000 clones, 75% to 90% of them with a count of one. The top ten hold roughly 9.2% of the sample.

The germline V gene specifies MNHNS as CDR1 and SASEGT as CDR2. V loses 3 bases, J loses 1 base, and the germline ends lie 16 bases apart. Spanning cysteine to phenylalanine, the CDR3 consists of 17 amino acids. The CDR3 DNA has 51 bases and is translated from base 1. This clone occurred once. Its specific antigen is unknown. Per-base qualities were not stored, and no clone one base away is much larger. Each collaborating institution followed its own protocols to collect whole blood in K2EDTA tubes. Collaborator samples were shipped for TCRbeta analysis as frozen whole blood, isolated PBMCs, or DNA extracted from either sample type.

Recombination connected TRBV6-1 to TRBJ1-5, and the D gene may be TRBD1, 5 bases matching. Sequencing was performed on peripheral blood. The sequence was collected from an elderly woman with active or convalescent COVID-19. The CDR3 amino acid sequence is: CASSDSFKGRSNQPQHF. The bases are TGTGCCAGCAGTGATTCGTTTAAGGGGAGGAGCAATCAGCCCCAGCATTTT.